One TCR beta chain is described in this entry. This entry belongs to a study of blood T cell repertoires in COVID-19. For the study at large: T cells, B-cell-depleted T cells, or PBMCs supplied cDNA or gDNA.

Patients of the Seattle cohort, enrolled during active infection, were followed longitudinally. As handled by the study authors: Counts of nucleated cells, estimated from reference gene primer amplification, were obtained. The method was immunoSEQ multiplex PCR; TCRdb's version includes in-frame clones alone and lacks a portion of them. Clone size and V and J calls were adopted from that table, with D and trimming inferred from the DNA. The sample holds some 46,000 clones, approximately 83% seen once. The source material was peripheral blood. The receptor comes from a woman of 80 years or more with COVID-19, enrolled during active disease.

CDR3 in amino acids: CASSGAGTREAGELFF. CDR3 nucleotide sequence: TGTGCCAGCAGTGGTGCCGGGACTAGGGAGGCCGGGGAGCTGTTTTTT. This chain joins TRBV2 and TRBJ2-2, with 8 bases aligning to TRBD2. The CDR3 length is 16 residues. Trimming cost V 4 bases and J 6 bases; bases outside gene matches: 10. Germline CDR1 reads SNHLY; CDR2 reads FYNNEI.